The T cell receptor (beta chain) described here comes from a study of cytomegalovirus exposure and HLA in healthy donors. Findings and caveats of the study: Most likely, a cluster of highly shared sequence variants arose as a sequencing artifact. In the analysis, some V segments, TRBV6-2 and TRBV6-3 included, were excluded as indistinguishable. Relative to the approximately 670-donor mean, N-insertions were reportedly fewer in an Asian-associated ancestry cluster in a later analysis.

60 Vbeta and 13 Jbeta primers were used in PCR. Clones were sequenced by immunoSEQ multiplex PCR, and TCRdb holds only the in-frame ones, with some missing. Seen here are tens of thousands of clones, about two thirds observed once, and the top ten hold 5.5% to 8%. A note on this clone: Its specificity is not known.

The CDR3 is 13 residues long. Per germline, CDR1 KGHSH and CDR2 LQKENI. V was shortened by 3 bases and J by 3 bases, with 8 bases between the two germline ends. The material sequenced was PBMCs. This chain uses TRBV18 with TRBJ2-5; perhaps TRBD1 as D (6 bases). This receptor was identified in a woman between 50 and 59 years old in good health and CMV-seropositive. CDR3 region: CASSPGTKETQYF. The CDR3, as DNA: TGTGCCAGCTCACCCGGGACAAAAGAGACCCAGTACTTC.